Each of the 22 T cell receptor beta chains below was sequenced from the same sample in a study of shared clonotypes between healthy human individuals. Generated by immunoSEQ multiplex PCR, the TCRdb table keeps only in-frame clones and is missing some. The table lists about 2.4 million clones, 93% of them singletons, with approximately 0.36% in the top ten. Sequenced: naive CD4+ T cells from PBMCs. Documented subset: CD45RA+ positively selected. The receptors originated from a man aged 18 to 30 in good health. Some clones in this sample may be carry-over from other donors' samples.

V gene TRBV11-1 combines with J gene TRBJ2-7; TRBD2 aligns across 7 bases. The CDR3 length is 16 residues. V was clipped by 1 base and J by 3 bases; unmatched bases: 9. The germline CDR1 and CDR2 sequences are SGHAT and FQDESV (reference sequence). CDR3 loop: CASSLGGLEANYEQYF. The CDR3 DNA follows: TGTGCCAGCAGCTTAGGCGGACTAGAGGCCAACTACGAGCAGTACTTC. Complete variable domain (other parts from reference TRBV11-1 and TRBJ2-7): EAEVAQSPRYKITEKSQAVAFWCDPISGHATLYWYRQILGQGPELLVQFQDESVVDDSQLPKDRFSAERLKGVDSTLKIQPAELGDSAMYLCASSLGGLEANYEQYFGPGTRLTVT.

The CDR3 is CSSLREGDQPQHF. Here the CDR3 DNA reads TGCAGCTCCCTTAGAGAAGGGGATCAGCCCCAGCATTTT. V is TRBV29-1 and J is TRBJ1-5; D possibly corresponds to TRBD1 (5 bases). V lost 8 bases and J lost 5, with 16 bases in between. The CDR3 runs to 13 residues. Germline assignment: CDR1 SQVTM and CDR2 ANQGSEA.

This clone was recorded once. As DNA, the CDR3 is TGTGCCAGCAGCGTTAGGACTAGCACAGATACGCAGTATTTT. It yields the protein CASSVRTSTDTQYF. The V and J genes are TRBV9 and TRBJ2-3, with a weak D call TRBD2 (5 bases). V was clipped by 2 bases and J by 0 bases, with 7 bases between them. This CDR3 contains 14 residues. CDR1 SGDLS and CDR2 YYNGEE come from the germline V gene.

This clone has just a few counts. V is TRBV2 and J is TRBJ1-5; D call uncertain. With 7 bases removed from V and 2 bases from J, the gap between germline ends came to 12 bases. The CDR3 runs 14 residues. Germline-derived CDR1 and CDR2 are SNHLY and FYNNEI. This CDR3 is CASTLGDRNQPQHF. The CDR3 region has the DNA TGTGCCAGCACTCTCGGCGACCGCAATCAGCCCCAGCATTTT.

The V and J genes are TRBV15 and TRBJ2-1, with 8 nucleotides matching TRBD2. This CDR3 contains 16 residues. The trim removed 2 bases at V and 5 bases at J, leaving 8 bases unmatched. Germline V gives CDR1 LNHNV, CDR2 YYDKDF (reference sequence). CDR3 protein: CATSRTRLASNNEQFF. The CDR3 nucleotides read TGTGCCACCAGCAGAACCCGACTAGCGAGTAACAATGAGCAGTTCTTC.

Remarks on this clone: Other DNA sequences within the sample encode an identical CDR3. The J gene is TRBJ2-2, the V gene TRBV5-1, with D perhaps TRBD1 (5 bases). In germline, CDR1 is SGHRS, CDR2 YFSETQ. Trimming took 3 bases from V and 2 from J, leaving 8 bases between them. This CDR3 comprises 14 residues. CDR3 protein: CASSSRTNTGELFF. The CDR3 DNA sequence: TGCGCCAGCAGCTCGAGGACAAACACCGGGGAGCTGTTTTTT.

This rearrangement joins TRBV5-4 to TRBJ2-7; 7 nucleotides align to TRBD1. The junction had 3 bases not matched to a gene; V was cut back by 2 bases and J by 1 base. The CDR3 loop spans 14 amino acids. From germline, CDR1 is SGHNT and CDR2 YYREEE (reference sequence). CDR3 in amino acids: CASSFRTGSYEQYF. CDR3 sequence (DNA): TGTGCCAGCAGCTTTCGGACAGGATCCTACGAGCAGTACTTC.

The chain employs TRBV7-9 and TRBJ2-1, with 9 nucleotides matching TRBD1. The J segment lost 9 bases and the V segment lost 5 bases, leaving 11 bases of the junction unmatched. There are 15 residues in the CDR3. Per germline, CDR1 SEHNR and CDR2 FQNEAQ (reference sequence). The CDR3, as DNA: TGTGCCAGCAGCAGCCGGACAGGGGCAGGGTCTGAGCAGTTCTTC. This sequence encodes CASSSRTGAGSEQFF.

The genes are TRBV5-4 and TRBJ2-5, with a tentative D call TRBD1 (6 bases). V lost 7 bases to trimming and J lost 4 bases, with 14 bases between them. The V gene's germline CDR1 is SGHNT and CDR2 YYREEE (reference sequence). The CDR3 is made up of 13 amino acids. The CDR3: CASLPTGGETQYF. The CDR3 nucleotides are TGTGCCAGCCTACCGACAGGAGGAGAGACCCAGTACTTC.

This sequence joins TRBV28 and TRBJ1-2; D is uncertain. The CDR3 contains 15 residues. Looked up from germline, CDR1 is MDHEN and CDR2 is SYDVKM. Between the trimmed V and J ends, which lost 4 bases and 7 bases, there was a span of 19 bases. CDR3 loop: CASSYESAKVAGYTF. The CDR3 DNA reads as TGTGCCAGCAGTTATGAGTCCGCTAAGGTTGCTGGCTACACCTTC.

The chain is built from TRBV5-6 and TRBJ1-2, with 12 positions matching TRBD1. This CDR3 has 15 amino acids. Germline V lookup: CDR1 SGHDT, CDR2 YYEEEE. V dropped 5 bases and J dropped 7; count of bases not matched to a gene: 9. The CDR3 nucleotides read TGTGCCAGCAGGCGACCGGGACAGGGGGCGTCTGGCTACACCTTC. This translates into CASRRPGQGASGYTF. The variable domain in full, completed from reference TRBV5-6 and TRBJ1-2, reads DAGVTQSPTHLIKTRGQQVTLRCSPKSGHDTVSWYQQALGQGPQFIFQYYEEEERQRGNFPDRFSGHQFPNYSSELNVNALLLGDSALYLCASRRPGQGASGYTFGSGTRLTVV.

This rearrangement joins TRBV7-2 to TRBJ2-7; unclear D gene. This CDR3 has 14 amino acids. Looked up from germline, CDR1 is SGHTA and CDR2 is FQGNSA. The germline V and J ends were trimmed by 0 bases and 6 bases, with 12 bases remaining between them. The CDR3 is CASSLALEPFEQYF. For the CDR3, the DNA is TGTGCCAGCAGCTTAGCGCTCGAACCCTTCGAGCAGTACTTC.

This clone was counted once. This chain joins TRBV5-1 and TRBJ2-1; 11 positions agree with TRBD2. Looked up from germline, CDR1 is SGHRS and CDR2 is YFSETQ. The length of the CDR3 is 15 residues. The trim removed 4 bases at V and 7 bases at J, leaving 7 bases unmatched. CDR3 bases: TGCGCCAGCAGCCGACCACTAGCGGGAGATAATGAGCAGTTCTTC. Protein sequence: CASSRPLAGDNEQFF.

The J gene is TRBJ2-5, the V gene TRBV28; D is undetermined. The CDR3 covers 15 residues. CDR1 is MDHEN and CDR2 is SYDVKM in the germline V gene. V lost 9 bases and J lost 10, with 27 bases in between. The CDR3 sequence is CASKTKSRPSSGQYF. CDR3 in DNA: TGTGCCAGTAAAACAAAGAGCAGGCCTTCCTCGGGCCAGTACTTC.

The chain links TRBV2 to TRBJ2-1; D possibly corresponds to TRBD1 (5 bases). In germline, CDR1 is SNHLY, CDR2 FYNNEI. The CDR3 sequence is 14 residues long. Trimming cost V 11 bases and J 5 bases, with 19 bases left between them. The CDR3 DNA reads TGTGCCGGGGCGGATGGAGCAGCCAACAATGAGCAGTTCTTC. Protein product: CAGADGAANNEQFF.

CDR3 loop: CASSTWTGGGEKLFF. The CDR3, as DNA: TGTGCCAGCAGCACGTGGACAGGGGGCGGTGAAAAACTGTTTTTT. The chain links TRBV7-2 to TRBJ1-4; TRBD1 matches at 11 bases. There are 15 residues in the CDR3. With 5 bases clipped from V and 7 bases from J, the junction kept 6 bases outside the gene matches. Per germline, CDR1 SGHTA and CDR2 FQGNSA.

The chain carries TRBV4-1 and TRBJ1-4; D gene unclear. The V and J ends lost 4 bases and 1 base respectively, with 16 bases between them. The CDR3 length is 17 residues. Germline lookup yields CDR1 MGHRA and CDR2 YSYEKL. The CDR3 sequence is CASSPMLGRLTNEKLFF. CDR3 DNA: TGCGCCAGCAGCCCGATGTTGGGCAGGTTAACTAATGAAAAACTGTTTTTT.

DNA of the CDR3: TGTGCCAGTAGTACCGGACAGGTCTTCAACGAGCAGTACTTC. This translates into CASSTGQVFNEQYF. The chain couples TRBV19 to TRBJ2-7; 7 bases fit TRBD1. Germline V gene data show CDR1 as LNHDA and CDR2 as SQIVND (reference sequence). The CDR3 has 14 amino acids. The trim removed 4 bases at V and 5 bases at J, leaving 8 bases unmatched.

The rearrangement links TRBV15 to TRBJ2-7, with 9 nucleotides matching TRBD1. The V gene's germline CDR1 is LNHNV and CDR2 YYDKDF (reference sequence). The CDR3 is made up of 17 amino acids. V dropped 0 bases and J dropped 3; count of bases not matched to a gene: 9. Here the CDR3 DNA reads TGTGCCACCAGCAGAGATATAATCTGGGGACAGGGCTACGAGCAGTACTTC. Translated: CATSRDIIWGQGYEQYF.

The DNA for the CDR3 is TGTGCCAGCAGTTACTCGATGGCGGGAGCCGGGGAGCTGTTTTTT. Amino acids: CASSYSMAGAGELFF. The J gene is TRBJ2-2, the V gene TRBV6-6; 7 bases are shared with TRBD2. The germline V gene has CDR1 MNHNY and CDR2 SVGAGI (reference sequence). V trimming: 0 bases; J trimming: 6 bases; junction bases outside the gene matches: 4. This CDR3 spans 15 amino acids.

V and J are TRBV21-1 and TRBJ2-6; the DNA was not compared with TRBD2, the D call given in the table. TRBV21-1 is noted as a pseudogene. This CDR3 spans 17 amino acids. CDR3 sequence: CASSKCQEKSGANVLTF. The CDR3 bases are TGTGCCAGCAGCAAATGCCAAGAGAAGTCCGGGGCCAACGTCCTGACTTTC.

This clone was seen a single time. The rearrangement links TRBV9 to TRBJ2-5, with D tentatively TRBD2 (7 bases). This CDR3 has 14 amino acids. Germline CDR1 is SGDLS and CDR2 is YYNGEE. The germline V and J ends were trimmed by 0 bases and 9 bases, with 15 bases remaining between them. CDR3 in DNA: TGTGCCAGCAGCGTAGAACAGCACGGGGGGCCCCAGTACTTC. Residues: CASSVEQHGGPQYF.